The rows below give T cell receptor beta chains drawn from one sample of a study of T-cell memory formation after mild COVID-19. From the 5' RACE reads, TCRdb called clonotypes with MiXCR, one entry per CDR3 protein. The sample lists just over 60,000 distinct CDR3 sequences, about a tenth occurring once. Sequencing was carried out using PBMCs or a T cell subset sorted from them (not recorded which). These receptors were taken from a man aged 18 to 30 who had mild COVID-19 (a few samples of this study predate the infection). Cell type and time point are not known. CDR3s include the opening cysteine and the closing phenylalanine or tryptophan. Each record gives: clone size, V gene, D gene, J gene, CDR3 DNA, CDR3 protein. A D gene is named only where the DNA matches it firmly. Only part of the rows carry a size: once, few, many, or a class if the clone is expanded.

>-|TRBV9|TRBD2|TRBJ2-2
TGTGCCAGCAGCGTTCGTGGGACTATTGGCACCGGGGAGCTGTTTTTT
CASSVRGTIGTGELFF
>few|TRBV24-1|-|TRBJ1-6
TGTGCCACCAGTGATTTGCGAAGCCCCGGCAGGGTAATTGGCTCCTATAATTCACCCCTCCACTTT
CATSDLRSPGRVIGSYNSPLHF
>-|TRBV28|-|TRBJ1-2
TGTGCCAGCAGCTCCCCCGGAGTGGGGGCTGGCTATGGCTACACCTTC
CASSSPGVGAGYGYTF
>-|TRBV7-2|TRBD2|TRBJ2-5
TGTGCCAGCGGGGTAAGGGGCGGGAGAGAGACCCAGTACTTC
CASGVRGGRETQYF
>-|TRBV9|-|TRBJ2-3
TGTGCCAGCAGCGTCGACCCTTCAGGAGATACGCAGTATTTT
CASSVDPSGDTQYF
>few|TRBV4-1|TRBD2|TRBJ2-5
TGCGCCAGCAGCCAAGGACCACTAGCGGGGCAAGAGACCCAGTACTTC
CASSQGPLAGQETQYF
>-|TRBV11-2|-|TRBJ2-3
TGTGCCAGCAGCTTGGACACGGTCACAGATACGCAGTATTTT
CASSLDTVTDTQYF
>many|TRBV29-1|-|TRBJ2-2
TGCAGCGTCACCGGGACTTTGAACACCGGGGAGCTGTTTTTT
CSVTGTLNTGELFF
>few|TRBV12-3/TRBV12-4|TRBD1|TRBJ1-5
TGTGCCAGCAGTCCACAGGGGGGAGGTCAGCCCCAGCATTTT
CASSPQGGGQPQHF
>many|TRBV11-2|-|TRBJ2-3
TGTGCCAGCAAATTTTGGACCACAGATACGCAGTATTTT
CASKFWTTDTQYF
>few|TRBV20-1|-|TRBJ2-1
TGCAGTGCTAGCCCCCAGGGCAATGAGCAGTTCTTC
CSASPQGNEQFF
>many|TRBV5-1|TRBD1|TRBJ2-7
TGCGCCAGCAGCACAAGGGCAGGGGGCTCGTTCTACGAGCAGTACTTC
CASSTRAGGSFYEQYF
>-|TRBV9|-|TRBJ2-1
TGTGCCAGCAGCTTCCGGGACTCCTCCTACAATGAGCAGTTCTTC
CASSFRDSSYNEQFF
>many|TRBV7-2|-|TRBJ2-5
TGTGCCAGCAGCGCCGCGGGGGCCCAAGAGACCCAGTACTTC
CASSAAGAQETQYF
>-|TRBV5-5|-|TRBJ2-2
TGTGCCAGCAGCGGTGGACAGATGTACACCGGGGAGCTGTTTTTT
CASSGGQMYTGELFF
>-|TRBV24-1|-|TRBJ2-3
TGTGCCACCAGTCAGGACGGCGCACGCGATACGCAGTATTTT
CATSQDGARDTQYF
>-|TRBV12-3/TRBV12-4|-|TRBJ2-1
TGTGCCAGCAGTTCGTCCCACAGGGAGCAGTTCTTC
CASSSSHREQFF
>many|TRBV6-2/TRBV6-3|-|TRBJ2-5
TGTGCCAGCAGTGACCCGCGACAGATGTGGACCCAGTACTTC
CASSDPRQMWTQYF